This passage covers 5 T cell receptor beta chains from one sample sequenced in a study of CD8+CD57+ T cells in acquired aplastic anemia. TCR beta VDJ and CDR3 were profiled, and genomic DNA was the template. TCRdb itself ran the reads through MiXCR, one entry per CDR3 protein. The table lists 260,000 or so distinct CDR3 sequences, around 45% of them singletons. For sequencing, patients were chosen who had shown expansion of CD8+CD57+ cells by flow cytometry. Material for sequencing was sorted CD4+, CD8+, or CD8+CD57+ T cells (not recorded which) from PBMCs. These receptors were collected from a human donor with aplastic anemia.

This clonotype was observed many times. J is TRBJ1-3 and V is TRBV14; D remains unclear. CDR1 SGHDN and CDR2 FVKESK come from the germline V gene. The CDR3 runs 14 residues. Trimming removed 1 base at V and 4 bases at J, with 8 bases between. The chain's CDR3 is CASSQGFGGNTIYF. The CDR3 DNA sequence: TGTGCCAGCAGCCAAGGATTTGGCGGAAACACCATATATTTT.

This clonotype was observed at least ten times. DNA for the CDR3: TGCAGTGCTAGGGGGATCACAAGGGAGGGGTGGACTGAAGCTTTCTTT. As protein: CSARGITREGWTEAFF. The chain is built from TRBV20-1 and TRBJ1-1; D might be TRBD1 (5 bases). The CDR3 is made up of 16 amino acids. Germline assignment: CDR1 DFQATT and CDR2 SNEGSKA (reference sequence). V was cut by 3 bases and J by 5 bases, with 22 bases left in between.

The chain recombines TRBV11-2 with TRBJ1-4, with D possibly TRBD1 on 5 matching bases. Germline V lookup: CDR1 SGHAT, CDR2 FQNNGV. The CDR3 contains 17 residues. V lost 5 bases and J 2 bases, leaving 18 bases between the germline ends. CDR3 DNA sequence: TGTGCCAGCAGCAGAATACAGGCGCTCCGGACTAATGAAAAACTGTTTTTT. Translation gives CASSRIQALRTNEKLFF.

This clonotype was seen many times. J is TRBJ2-6 and V is TRBV7-2, with D possibly TRBD1 on 6 matching bases. V lost 5 bases and J 3 bases, leaving 17 bases between the germline ends. The CDR3 length is 17 residues. The germline V gene encodes CDR1 SGHTA and CDR2 FQGNSA. The DNA for the CDR3 is TGTGCCAGCAGCCTGGGCAGGGGATACAGTGGGGCCAACGTCCTGACTTTC. Its translation: CASSLGRGYSGANVLTF. The full variable domain, its missing parts supplied by reference TRBV7-2 and TRBJ2-6, is GAGVSQSPSNKVTEKGKDVELRCDPISGHTALYWYRQSLGQGLEFLIYFQGNSAPDKSGLPSDRFSAERTGGSVSTLTIQRTQQEDSAVYLCASSLGRGYSGANVLTFGAGSRLTVL.

This chain's CDR3 is CAWSGYRSSYEQYF. DNA of the CDR3: TGTGCCTGGAGTGGCTACCGCAGCTCCTACGAGCAGTACTTC. This chain joins TRBV30 and TRBJ2-7; D ambiguous. The CDR3 has 14 residues. V was clipped by 1 base and J by 0 bases, with 10 bases between them. Germline V gene data show CDR1 as GTSNPN and CDR2 as SVGIG (reference sequence).